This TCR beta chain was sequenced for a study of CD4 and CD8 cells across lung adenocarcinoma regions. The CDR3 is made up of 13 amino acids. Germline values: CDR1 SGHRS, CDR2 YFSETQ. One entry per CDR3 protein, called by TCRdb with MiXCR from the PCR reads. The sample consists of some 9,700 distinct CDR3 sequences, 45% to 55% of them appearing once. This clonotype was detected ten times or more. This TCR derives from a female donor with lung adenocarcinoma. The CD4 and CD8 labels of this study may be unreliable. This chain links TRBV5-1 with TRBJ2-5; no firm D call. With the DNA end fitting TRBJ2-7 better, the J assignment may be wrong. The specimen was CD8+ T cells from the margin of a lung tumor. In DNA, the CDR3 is TGCGCCAGCAGCCCCGACAACTCCTACGAGCAGTACTTC. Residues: CASSPDNSYEQYF.